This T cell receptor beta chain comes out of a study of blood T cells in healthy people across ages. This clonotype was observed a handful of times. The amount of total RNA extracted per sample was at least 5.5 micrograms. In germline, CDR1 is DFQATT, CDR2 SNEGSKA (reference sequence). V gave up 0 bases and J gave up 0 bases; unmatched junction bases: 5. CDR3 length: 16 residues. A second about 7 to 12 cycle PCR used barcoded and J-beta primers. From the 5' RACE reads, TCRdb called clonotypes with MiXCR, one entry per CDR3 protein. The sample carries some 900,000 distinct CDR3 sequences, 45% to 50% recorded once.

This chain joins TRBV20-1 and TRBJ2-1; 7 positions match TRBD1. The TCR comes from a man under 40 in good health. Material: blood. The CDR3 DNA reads TGCAGTGCTAGAGAGGAGACAGGGCCCTCCTACAATGAGCAGTTCTTC. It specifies CSAREETGPSYNEQFF.